A selection of T cell receptor beta chains follows, all from one sample in a study of shared clonotypes between healthy human individuals. Here immunoSEQ multiplex PCR was the method, and the copy in TCRdb shows in-frame clones only, minus some. The repertoire holds 1.5 million to 1.9 million clones, with around 98% as singletons. Sequencing was done on a sample of naive CD4+ T cells sorted from blood. The receptors shown here come from a man younger than 45 in good health. The CDR3 runs from the conserved cysteine through the conserved F or W. D genes are given only for firm matches. Clone sizes are given selectively: once, few, many, or a class where the clone is expanded.

clone size | D gene | J gene | V gene | CDR3 DNA | CDR3 protein
- | - | TRBJ1-2 | TRBV19 | TGTGCCAGTAGTTCTCTGGACGGCTATGGCTACACCTTC | CASSSLDGYGYTF
- | TRBD1 | TRBJ2-3 | TRBV7-7 | TGTGCTAGCAGCCCCGGGACAGGGGAGGGTACGCAGTATTTT | CASSPGTGEGTQYF
- | - | TRBJ2-3 | TRBV5-1 | TGCGCCAGCAGCTTCCGTCGGGCAGATACGCAGTATTTT | CASSFRRADTQYF
- | TRBD2 | TRBJ2-1 | TRBV14 | TGTGCCAGCAGCCAAGGTTGGGGGGGGACTAGCGGAAGCTCCTACAATGAGCAGTTCTTC | CASSQGWGGTSGSSYNEQFF
- | - | TRBJ2-4 | TRBV11-2 | TGTGCCAGCAGCTCACCCAGGGGGGCTCTAGCCAAAAACATTCAGTACTTC | CASSSPRGALAKNIQYF
- | - | TRBJ1-1 | TRBV29-1 | TGCAGCCCTCTTGTTTTGGACACTGAAGCTTTCTTT | CSPLVLDTEAFF
once | - | TRBJ2-7 | TRBV6-1 | TGTGCCAGCAGTGAACCCCGTGCGGCGGGCAGGGGGTACTTC | CASSEPRAAGRGYF
- | TRBD1 | TRBJ2-7 | TRBV10-3 | TGTGCCTCCGCCGGGACAGGGGGCTTCTACGAGCAGTACTTC | CASAGTGGFYEQYF
- | - | TRBJ2-7 | TRBV29-1 | TGCAGCGTCATACAGGATTACGAGCAGTACTTC | CSVIQDYEQYF
once | TRBD2 | TRBJ2-7 | TRBV7-2 | TGTGCCAGCAGCCAAGGACTAGCGGGGTACGAGCAGTACTTC | CASSQGLAGYEQYF
- | - | TRBJ1-2 | TRBV6-6 | TGTGCCAGCAGTTACAACAACCACAAAGGCGACTACACCTTC | CASSYNNHKGDYTF
- | TRBD2 | TRBJ2-5 | TRBV15 | TGTGCCACCAGCAGAGAGGCTAGCGGGAGCTCGAAGACCCAGTACTTC | CATSREASGSSKTQYF
- | - | TRBJ2-1 | TRBV6-4 | TGTGCCAGCAGTGTTTTCTGGGCTGACAATGAGCAGTTCTTC | CASSVFWADNEQFF
- | - | TRBJ2-3 | TRBV6-7 | TGTGCCAGCAGTTACTCGATCGAGGACTATATAGCCCCTAGCACAGATACGCAGTATTTT | CASSYSIEDYIAPSTDTQYF
- | - | TRBJ1-1 | TRBV9 | TGTGCCAGCAGCGTAGCTACCGGGGGCACTGAAGCTTTCTTT | CASSVATGGTEAFF
- | TRBD1 | TRBJ1-5 | TRBV19 | TGTGCCAGTAGTATACTAACAGGGGGCAATCAGCCCCAGCATTTT | CASSILTGGNQPQHF
- | TRBD2 | TRBJ2-3 | TRBV28 | TGTGCCAGCAGTAACTCAATAGGACTAGCAGATACGCAGTATTTT | CASSNSIGLADTQYF
- | TRBD2 | TRBJ2-1 | TRBV5-6 | TGTGCCAGCAGCTTGCAGTGGCTAGCGGGGTACAATGAGCAGTTCTTC | CASSLQWLAGYNEQFF
- | - | TRBJ2-7 | TRBV5-1 | TGCGCCAGCAGCGGGGGGCGGGCCCGGGTCCTCCCCTACGAGCAGTACTTC | CASSGGRARVLPYEQYF
- | - | TRBJ1-3 | TRBV10-1 | TGCGCCAGCAGTGAGTCAGGGTCTGGAAACACCATATATTTT | CASSESGSGNTIYF
- | TRBD2 | TRBJ2-3 | TRBV2 | TGTGCCAGCAGTGCTCGACTAGCGGGAGGAGGGTTTTCTACAGATACGCAGTATTTT | CASSARLAGGGFSTDTQYF
- | TRBD1 | TRBJ2-7 | TRBV19 | TGTGCCAGTAGTATAGGGACAGGGCTCTACGAGCAGTACTTC | CASSIGTGLYEQYF
- | - | TRBJ2-2 | TRBV11-3 | TGTGCCAGCAGCTTAGTAAAAGGGACGGAAAACACCGGGGAGCTGTTTTTT | CASSLVKGTENTGELFF
- | - | TRBJ2-7 | TRBV15 | TGTGCCACCAGCAGACCACAATACGAGCAGTACTTC | CATSRPQYEQYF
- | TRBD2 | TRBJ2-3 | TRBV14 | TGTGCCAGCAGCCACCTAGCGGGAGAAAGGGCAGATACGCAGTATTTT | CASSHLAGERADTQYF
- | - | TRBJ2-7 | TRBV28 | TGTGCCAGCAGTCTATGGGACGGGAGCTCCTACGAGCAGTACTTC | CASSLWDGSSYEQYF
- | - | TRBJ1-5 | TRBV21-1 | TGTGCCAGCAGCCCTCCCGGGGCGGGCCAGCCCCAGCATTTT | CASSPPGAGQPQHF
- | - | TRBJ1-1 | TRBV5-5 | TGTGCCAGCAGCCTTATTTTTACCGGGCCAACGGCGGACACTGAAGCTTTCTTT | CASSLIFTGPTADTEAFF
- | - | TRBJ2-5 | TRBV5-1 | TGCGCCAGCAGCTTGCCCGAGGGTAGCCTTGGGACCCAGTACTTC | CASSLPEGSLGTQYF
once | - | TRBJ2-2 | TRBV19 | TGTGCCAGTAGTATGGGGCACACCGGGGAGCTGTTTTTT | CASSMGHTGELFF
- | - | TRBJ1-2 | TRBV28 | TGTGCCAGCAGTGGCAGGGAGTATGGCTACACCTTC | CASSGREYGYTF
- | - | TRBJ2-5 | TRBV5-1 | TGCGCCAGCAGTGGACAGCAAGAGACCCAGTACTTC | CASSGQQETQYF
- | - | TRBJ2-4 | TRBV4-2 | TGTGCCAGCAGCCAAGGCGGCAGGGCCCGGAGCAACATTCAGTACTTC | CASSQGGRARSNIQYF
- | - | TRBJ2-7 | TRBV13 | TGTGCCAGCAGCTTAATCTACGAGCAGTACTTC | CASSLIYEQYF
- | - | TRBJ2-7 | TRBV4-3 | TGCGCCAGCAGACAAAATGGAAGGAACGGAGAGCAGTACTTC | CASRQNGRNGEQYF
- | - | TRBJ2-3 | TRBV5-8 | TGTGCCAGCAGCGGCACAAGGTTCACAGATACGCAGTATTTT | CASSGTRFTDTQYF